This TCR beta chain derives from a study of shared clonotypes between healthy human individuals. As for the study in general: Serving as donors were a couple of women and a few men, whose ages spanned 18 to 49. Overall study results and limits: Sampling was confined to blood; repertoires within tissues likely differ.

A note on this clone: What it binds is not known.

Unsorted PBMC samples were amplified in replicate PCRs containing roughly 300 ng DNA, about 30,000 T cell genomes. Produced via immunoSEQ multiplex PCR; TCRdb's table is partial and in-frame only. The repertoire holds around 440,000 clones, roughly three quarters seen once, with 12% in the top ten. V dropped 3 bases and J dropped 2; count of bases not matched to a gene: 4. The germline V gene has CDR1 SNHLY and CDR2 FYNNEI. The CDR3 consists of 14 residues. Unsorted material relied on about 90 million PBMCs as the source of genomic DNA. This chain uses TRBV2 with TRBJ2-7; 7 positions match TRBD1. The sequence was obtained from a woman aged 35 to 49 in good health. Some clones in this sample may be carry-over from other donors' samples. The material sequenced was PBMCs. CDR3 sequence reads: CASSEYRGAYEQYF. In DNA form, the CDR3 reads TGTGCCAGCAGTGAGTACAGGGGCGCCTACGAGCAGTACTTC.